These T cell receptor beta chains were read from a single sample in a study of cytomegalovirus exposure and HLA in healthy donors. The assay was immunoSEQ multiplex PCR, and TCRdb's table has in-frame clones only and misses some. The sample comprises 80,000 or so clones, 70% to 85% of which are singletons, and 7% to 7.5% rests with the top ten. The sequencing input was PBMCs. These receptors were taken from a woman aged 35 to 49 in good health and CMV-seronegative. CDR3s include the opening cysteine and the closing phenylalanine or tryptophan. Fields, in order: D gene, V gene, J gene, clone size, CDR3 protein, CDR3 DNA. The D gene is left open where the match is weak. Size tells how often a clone was seen (once, few, many) or the class of an expanded clone, and some rows leave it out.

D gene: TRBD2
V gene: TRBV6-5
J gene: TRBJ2-5
clone size: few
CDR3 protein: CASRLLAGEQETQYF
CDR3 DNA: TGTGCCAGCAGATTACTAGCGGGGGAGCAAGAGACCCAGTACTTC

D gene: .
V gene: TRBV19
J gene: TRBJ1-1
clone size: .
CDR3 protein: CASRKQLYTEAFF
CDR3 DNA: TGTGCCAGTAGAAAACAGCTATACACTGAAGCTTTCTTT

D gene: TRBD1
V gene: TRBV7-9
J gene: TRBJ2-5
clone size: .
CDR3 protein: CASSQSGTGVRETQYF
CDR3 DNA: TGTGCCAGCAGCCAATCCGGGACAGGGGTGCGAGAGACCCAGTACTTC

D gene: .
V gene: TRBV19
J gene: TRBJ2-1
clone size: .
CDR3 protein: CASTLLSGSSYNEQFF
CDR3 DNA: TGTGCCAGTACCCTACTTAGCGGATCTTCCTACAATGAGCAGTTCTTC

D gene: TRBD2
V gene: TRBV5-4
J gene: TRBJ2-2
clone size: .
CDR3 protein: CASTRNSGAGTNTGELFF
CDR3 DNA: TGTGCCAGCACCCGGAATAGCGGGGCAGGGACCAACACCGGGGAGCTGTTTTTT

D gene: .
V gene: TRBV18
J gene: TRBJ2-7
clone size: .
CDR3 protein: CASSQDSQEDEQYF
CDR3 DNA: TGTGCCAGCTCACAGGACAGCCAGGAGGACGAGCAGTACTTC

D gene: .
V gene: TRBV6-1
J gene: TRBJ2-6
clone size: large
CDR3 protein: CASSGLAGANVLTF
CDR3 DNA: TGTGCCAGCAGTGGACTCGCCGGGGCCAACGTCCTGACTTTC

D gene: .
V gene: TRBV5-1
J gene: TRBJ2-5
clone size: .
CDR3 protein: CASSLVQAQETQYF
CDR3 DNA: TGCGCCAGCAGCTTGGTACAGGCCCAAGAGACCCAGTACTTC

D gene: .
V gene: TRBV2
J gene: TRBJ1-2
clone size: .
CDR3 protein: CASSRRTDAYGYTF
CDR3 DNA: TGTGCCAGCAGCCGCAGGACAGACGCCTATGGCTACACCTTC

D gene: TRBD1
V gene: TRBV7-9
J gene: TRBJ2-1
clone size: .
CDR3 protein: CASSYTGTAGDEQFF
CDR3 DNA: TGTGCCAGCAGCTACACCGGGACAGCTGGGGATGAGCAGTTCTTC

D gene: TRBD1
V gene: TRBV28
J gene: TRBJ2-7
clone size: .
CDR3 protein: CASRLGDRGWVSEQYF
CDR3 DNA: TGTGCCAGCAGACTAGGGGACAGGGGATGGGTCTCCGAGCAGTACTTC

D gene: .
V gene: TRBV7-3
J gene: TRBJ2-3
clone size: .
CDR3 protein: CASSFMASPADTQYF
CDR3 DNA: TGTGCCAGCAGCTTTATGGCTAGCCCCGCAGATACGCAGTATTTT

D gene: TRBD2
V gene: TRBV6-5
J gene: TRBJ2-3
clone size: .
CDR3 protein: CASSYGGGGTDTQYF
CDR3 DNA: TGTGCCAGCAGTTACGGCGGCGGGGGGACAGATACGCAGTATTTT

D gene: .
V gene: TRBV5-1
J gene: TRBJ1-1
clone size: .
CDR3 protein: CASSLTGLNTEAFF
CDR3 DNA: TGCGCCAGCAGCTTGACAGGACTGAACACTGAAGCTTTCTTT

D gene: .
V gene: TRBV30
J gene: TRBJ2-5
clone size: .
CDR3 protein: CAWVKLQGQYQETQYF
CDR3 DNA: TGTGCCTGGGTCAAACTACAGGGTCAGTACCAAGAGACCCAGTACTTC

D gene: .
V gene: TRBV6-5
J gene: TRBJ1-1
clone size: .
CDR3 protein: CASSPYGTEAFF
CDR3 DNA: TGTGCCAGCAGCCCCTATGGCACTGAAGCTTTCTTT

D gene: TRBD2
V gene: TRBV11-2
J gene: TRBJ2-3
clone size: .
CDR3 protein: CASSSLSGRGTDTQYF
CDR3 DNA: TGTGCCAGCAGCTCCCTTAGCGGGAGAGGGACAGATACGCAGTATTTT

D gene: .
V gene: TRBV11-2
J gene: TRBJ1-1
clone size: .
CDR3 protein: CASSLGRYTEAFF
CDR3 DNA: TGTGCCAGCAGCTTAGGCCGGTACACTGAAGCTTTCTTT

D gene: TRBD1
V gene: TRBV9
J gene: TRBJ1-2
clone size: .
CDR3 protein: CASSTHRTGGSYGYTF
CDR3 DNA: TGTGCCAGCAGCACTCATCGGACAGGGGGCTCCTATGGCTACACCTTC

D gene: .
V gene: TRBV5-1
J gene: TRBJ2-1
clone size: .
CDR3 protein: CASRDSPSNEQFF
CDR3 DNA: TGCGCCAGCAGGGACAGTCCCTCGAATGAGCAGTTCTTC

D gene: .
V gene: TRBV19
J gene: TRBJ1-1
clone size: .
CDR3 protein: CASSIRQAGEAFF
CDR3 DNA: TGTGCCAGTAGTATAAGGCAGGCTGGTGAAGCTTTCTTT

D gene: .
V gene: TRBV7-2
J gene: TRBJ1-3
clone size: few
CDR3 protein: CASSSNSGNTIYF
CDR3 DNA: TGTGCCAGCAGCTCAAACTCTGGAAACACCATATATTTT

D gene: TRBD2
V gene: TRBV7-8
J gene: TRBJ2-5
clone size: .
CDR3 protein: CASSSRPTSGQETQYF
CDR3 DNA: TGTGCCAGCAGCTCCCGGCCGACTAGCGGCCAAGAGACCCAGTACTTC

D gene: TRBD2
V gene: TRBV5-8
J gene: TRBJ2-7
clone size: .
CDR3 protein: CASSQLAGTPYEQYF
CDR3 DNA: TGTGCCAGCAGTCAACTAGCGGGGACCCCCTACGAGCAGTACTTC

D gene: .
V gene: TRBV7-2
J gene: TRBJ2-1
clone size: .
CDR3 protein: CASSLGQGGKGTSYNEQFF
CDR3 DNA: TGTGCCAGCAGCTTAGGCCAGGGGGGTAAGGGCACCTCCTACAATGAGCAGTTCTTC

D gene: .
V gene: TRBV25-1
J gene: TRBJ2-1
clone size: once
CDR3 protein: CASSESQRGSPTYNEQFF
CDR3 DNA: TGTGCCAGCAGTGAATCCCAAAGGGGGTCCCCTACCTACAATGAGCAGTTCTTC

D gene: TRBD2
V gene: TRBV5-4
J gene: TRBJ2-5
clone size: .
CDR3 protein: CASSRGLAGQETQYF
CDR3 DNA: TGTGCCAGCAGCCGCGGACTAGCGGGACAAGAGACCCAGTACTTC

D gene: TRBD1
V gene: TRBV7-9
J gene: TRBJ2-7
clone size: .
CDR3 protein: CASSPGQVTYEQYF
CDR3 DNA: TGTGCCAGCAGCCCAGGACAGGTAACCTACGAGCAGTACTTC

D gene: TRBD2
V gene: TRBV18
J gene: TRBJ2-7
clone size: .
CDR3 protein: CASSRGSSGGPSSYEQYF
CDR3 DNA: TGTGCCAGCTCACGAGGGAGTAGCGGGGGGCCGAGCTCCTACGAGCAGTACTTC

D gene: TRBD2
V gene: TRBV6-5
J gene: TRBJ2-3
clone size: .
CDR3 protein: CASSYSGSTDTQYF
CDR3 DNA: TGTGCCAGCAGCTATAGCGGGAGTACAGATACGCAGTATTTT

D gene: TRBD2
V gene: TRBV7-9
J gene: TRBJ2-1
clone size: .
CDR3 protein: CASSSWTSGSVYEQFF
CDR3 DNA: TGTGCCAGCAGCTCGTGGACTAGCGGGAGTGTTTATGAGCAGTTCTTC

D gene: TRBD2
V gene: TRBV7-3
J gene: TRBJ2-1
clone size: .
CDR3 protein: CASSSWTSGYNEQFF
CDR3 DNA: TGTGCCAGCAGCTCCTGGACTAGCGGTTACAATGAGCAGTTCTTC

D gene: .
V gene: TRBV5-1
J gene: TRBJ1-1
clone size: .
CDR3 protein: CASSLGLQARNTEAFF
CDR3 DNA: TGCGCCAGCAGCTTGGGTTTACAGGCCCGGAACACTGAAGCTTTCTTT

D gene: TRBD2
V gene: TRBV15
J gene: TRBJ2-5
clone size: few
CDR3 protein: CATSRVGLAGRETQYF
CDR3 DNA: TGTGCCACCAGCAGAGTGGGACTAGCGGGGAGAGAGACCCAGTACTTC

D gene: .
V gene: TRBV7-2
J gene: TRBJ2-7
clone size: .
CDR3 protein: CASSPGGYEQYF
CDR3 DNA: TGTGCCAGCAGCCCCGGCGGGTACGAGCAGTACTTC

D gene: .
V gene: TRBV4-2
J gene: TRBJ1-6
clone size: .
CDR3 protein: CASSQDQWANSPLHF
CDR3 DNA: TGTGCCAGCAGCCAAGACCAGTGGGCCAATTCACCCCTCCACTTT

D gene: .
V gene: TRBV5-1
J gene: TRBJ1-2
clone size: .
CDR3 protein: CASSSNRDGYTF
CDR3 DNA: TGCGCCAGCAGCTCGAACAGAGATGGCTACACCTTC

D gene: TRBD2
V gene: TRBV27
J gene: TRBJ2-1
clone size: .
CDR3 protein: CASRPRTGTSFYNEQFF
CDR3 DNA: TGTGCCAGCAGGCCCCGGACCGGGACTAGCTTCTACAATGAGCAGTTCTTC

D gene: TRBD1
V gene: TRBV7-9
J gene: TRBJ1-5
clone size: .
CDR3 protein: CASSFGSGTGVGGQPQHF
CDR3 DNA: TGTGCCAGCAGCTTTGGTTCCGGGACAGGGGTTGGAGGTCAGCCCCAGCATTTT

D gene: .
V gene: TRBV6-5
J gene: TRBJ1-1
clone size: .
CDR3 protein: CASSYSLRQVNTEAFF
CDR3 DNA: TGTGCCAGCAGTTACTCGCTACGACAGGTGAACACTGAAGCTTTCTTT

D gene: .
V gene: TRBV2
J gene: TRBJ2-2
clone size: .
CDR3 protein: CASSPRDTGELFF
CDR3 DNA: TGTGCCAGCAGCCCCAGGGACACCGGGGAGCTGTTTTTT

D gene: .
V gene: TRBV9
J gene: TRBJ2-1
clone size: .
CDR3 protein: CASSVAGLSYNEQFF
CDR3 DNA: TGTGCCAGCAGCGTAGCCGGTCTTTCCTACAATGAGCAGTTCTTC

D gene: TRBD2
V gene: TRBV19
J gene: TRBJ2-5
clone size: once
CDR3 protein: CASTASGTGGWETQYF
CDR3 DNA: TGTGCCAGTACTGCTAGCGGGACCGGGGGCTGGGAGACCCAGTACTTC

D gene: TRBD1
V gene: TRBV7-2
J gene: TRBJ1-5
clone size: few
CDR3 protein: CASSLVGDRAYQPQHF
CDR3 DNA: TGTGCCAGCAGCTTAGTAGGGGACAGGGCCTACCAGCCCCAGCATTTT

D gene: .
V gene: TRBV7-8
J gene: TRBJ1-1
clone size: .
CDR3 protein: CASSSTGYTEAFF
CDR3 DNA: TGTGCCAGCAGCTCAACAGGGTACACTGAAGCTTTCTTT

D gene: TRBD1
V gene: TRBV28
J gene: TRBJ1-5
clone size: .
CDR3 protein: CASRPTGQGLNQPQHF
CDR3 DNA: TGTGCCAGCAGACCTACTGGACAGGGGCTCAATCAGCCCCAGCATTTT

D gene: .
V gene: TRBV10-1
J gene: TRBJ1-4
clone size: .
CDR3 protein: CASSLGHRENEKLFF
CDR3 DNA: TGCGCCAGCAGTCTAGGACACCGGGAGAATGAAAAACTGTTTTTT

D gene: .
V gene: TRBV19
J gene: TRBJ1-5
clone size: .
CDR3 protein: CASSPHREGQPQHF
CDR3 DNA: TGTGCCAGTAGTCCCCACAGGGAAGGACAGCCCCAGCATTTT

D gene: .
V gene: TRBV7-2
J gene: TRBJ2-2
clone size: .
CDR3 protein: CASSLALGSKNELFF
CDR3 DNA: TGTGCCAGCAGCTTAGCGCTGGGCAGCAAAAACGAGCTGTTTTTT

D gene: TRBD2
V gene: TRBV5-4
J gene: TRBJ2-5
clone size: .
CDR3 protein: CASSGGLAGEETQYF
CDR3 DNA: TGTGCCAGCAGCGGGGGACTAGCGGGAGAAGAGACCCAGTACTTC

D gene: TRBD1
V gene: TRBV6-5
J gene: TRBJ1-2
clone size: .
CDR3 protein: CASSWGPEDREARYTF
CDR3 DNA: TGTGCCAGCAGTTGGGGACCTGAAGACAGGGAGGCGCGCTACACCTTC

D gene: TRBD2
V gene: TRBV7-2
J gene: TRBJ2-5
clone size: .
CDR3 protein: CASSSEPTSGQETQYF
CDR3 DNA: TGTGCCAGCAGCTCTGAACCGACTAGCGGGCAAGAGACCCAGTACTTC

D gene: .
V gene: TRBV19
J gene: TRBJ2-7
clone size: few
CDR3 protein: CASSIGQSYEQYF
CDR3 DNA: TGTGCCAGTAGTATAGGACAGAGCTACGAGCAGTACTTC

D gene: TRBD1
V gene: TRBV13
J gene: TRBJ2-5
clone size: .
CDR3 protein: CASSFWTGKQETQYF
CDR3 DNA: TGTGCCAGCAGCTTCTGGACAGGGAAACAAGAGACCCAGTACTTC

D gene: TRBD2
V gene: TRBV14
J gene: TRBJ2-5
clone size: once
CDR3 protein: CASSAGLAGAQETQYF
CDR3 DNA: TGTGCCAGCAGCGCCGGACTAGCGGGAGCGCAAGAGACCCAGTACTTC

D gene: TRBD2
V gene: TRBV7-2
J gene: TRBJ2-3
clone size: .
CDR3 protein: CASSWTSGGSDTQYF
CDR3 DNA: TGTGCCAGCAGCTGGACTAGCGGGGGGTCAGATACGCAGTATTTT

D gene: .
V gene: TRBV7-2
J gene: TRBJ2-7
clone size: .
CDR3 protein: CASSTGNNYEQYF
CDR3 DNA: TGTGCCAGCAGCACAGGGAATAACTACGAGCAGTACTTC

D gene: TRBD1
V gene: TRBV15
J gene: TRBJ2-3
clone size: .
CDR3 protein: CATSRGQGTDTQYF
CDR3 DNA: TGTGCCACCAGCAGAGGACAGGGGACAGATACGCAGTATTTT

D gene: TRBD2
V gene: TRBV5-1
J gene: TRBJ2-7
clone size: .
CDR3 protein: CASSLEASGGYEQYF
CDR3 DNA: TGCGCCAGCAGCCTAGAGGCTAGCGGGGGCTACGAGCAGTACTTC